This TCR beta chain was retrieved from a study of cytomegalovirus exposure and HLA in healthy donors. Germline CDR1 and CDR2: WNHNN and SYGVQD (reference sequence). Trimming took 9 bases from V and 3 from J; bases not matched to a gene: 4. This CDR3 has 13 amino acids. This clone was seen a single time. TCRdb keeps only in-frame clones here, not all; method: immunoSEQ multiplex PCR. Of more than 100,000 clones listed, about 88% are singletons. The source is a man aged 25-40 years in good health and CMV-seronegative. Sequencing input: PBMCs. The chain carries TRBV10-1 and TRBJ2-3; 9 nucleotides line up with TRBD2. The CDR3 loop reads CASRTSGTDTQYF. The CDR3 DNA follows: TGCGCCAGTCGTACTAGCGGGACAGATACGCAGTATTTT.